This is a list of T cell receptor beta chains from one sample in a study of T cells in Graves' hyperthyroidism and ophthalmopathy. TCRdb reprocessed the multiplex PCR reads via MiXCR and lists one record per CDR3 protein. The table has 550,000 to 850,000 distinct CDR3 sequences, approximately 18% seen once. What was sequenced was blood. These receptors all stem from a woman between 45 and 60 years old with Graves' hyperthyroidism that later progressed to Graves' ophthalmopathy. CDR3s include the opening cysteine and the closing phenylalanine or tryptophan. The D gene is left open where the match is weak. Expanded clones get a size class; other rows say once, few or many, or leave the size out.

V	size	D	J	DNA	CDR3
TRBV12-5	many	TRBD1	TRBJ2-1	TGTGCTAGTGGTTTGCCAACCACAGGGGTCGATGAGCAGTTCTTC	CASGLPTTGVDEQFF
TRBV30	.	TRBD2	TRBJ2-2	TGTGCCTGGAGCCGGGGGGGCGGCGGGGAGCTGTTTTTT	CAWSRGGGGELFF
TRBV20-1	many	TRBD1	TRBJ1-1	TGCAGTGCTAAACAGGGGCGCGCGAACACTGAAGCTTTCTTT	CSAKQGRANTEAFF
TRBV4-2	.	.	TRBJ2-7	TGTGCCAGCAGCCAAGATTCTGGCACGCTAGGATCCTACGAGCAGTACTTC	CASSQDSGTLGSYEQYF
TRBV18	few	TRBD1	TRBJ1-6	TGTGCCAGCTCACCCGGGACAGGGGTGGGCTCACCCCTCCACTTT	CASSPGTGVGSPLHF
TRBV12-3/TRBV12-4	many	.	TRBJ1-1	TGTGCCAGCAGTTTGGGGGGCGGGATGCCGGGCACTGAAGCTTTCTTT	CASSLGGGMPGTEAFF
TRBV9	.	.	TRBJ1-1	TGTGCCAGCAGCGTAGCCCTCGGGGAGAACACTGAAGCTTTCTTT	CASSVALGENTEAFF
TRBV5-1	few	.	TRBJ1-1	TGCGCCAGCGGGAGGAATACTGACAGTAGGACTGAAGCTTTCTTT	CASGRNTDSRTEAFF
TRBV27	few	.	TRBJ1-4	TGTGCCAGCAGTGGCACTAATGAAAAACTGTTTTTT	CASSGTNEKLFF
TRBV19	.	.	TRBJ2-6	TGTGCCACCCATTACCAGACGGCTGGGGCCAACGTCCTGACTTTC	CATHYQTAGANVLTF
TRBV5-6	.	TRBD1	TRBJ2-7	TGTGCCAGCACCATAGGACAGGGGGCCTACGAGCAGTACTTC	CASTIGQGAYEQYF
TRBV29-1	.	.	TRBJ2-3	TGCAGCGTTGAAGCGGGGGAAAGCACAGATACGCAGTATTTT	CSVEAGESTDTQYF
TRBV20-1	few	.	TRBJ1-5	TGCAGTGCGTCGCGGGGCGGACCAAATCAGCCCCAGCATTTT	CSASRGGPNQPQHF
TRBV5-1	.	TRBD1	TRBJ1-2	TGCGCCAGCAGCTTGACAGGGGGCGTAGACTACACCTTC	CASSLTGGVDYTF
TRBV30	few	.	TRBJ2-3	TGTGCCTGGAGTGTACTTGGACAGACTACAGATACGCAGTATTTT	CAWSVLGQTTDTQYF
TRBV9	.	.	TRBJ2-2	TGTGCCAGCAGCGTAGGAACAGGGTTAGACACCGGGGAGCTGTTTTTT	CASSVGTGLDTGELFF
TRBV12-3/TRBV12-4	many	.	TRBJ2-5	TGTGCCAGCAGTTCTCGTCCTTTTGCAGGTGAAGAGACCCAGTACTTC	CASSSRPFAGEETQYF
TRBV3-1	many	.	TRBJ2-1	TGTGCCAGCAGCCAAGAACTAACGTACAATGAGCAGTTCTTC	CASSQELTYNEQFF
TRBV2	few	.	TRBJ1-6	TGTGCCAGCACTCTGGACATTCATTCACCCCTCCACTTT	CASTLDIHSPLHF
TRBV20-1	many	.	TRBJ2-1	TGCAGTGCTAGTGTCCCATTGGGGGCTAACAATGAGCAGTTCTTC	CSASVPLGANNEQFF
TRBV2	many	.	TRBJ1-4	TGTGCCAGCGGGGACCCCTCTGGGGGAGAAAAACTGTTTTTT	CASGDPSGGEKLFF
TRBV19	many	.	TRBJ1-5	TGTGCCAGTAGTCGGGAGAGCAATCAGCCCCAGCATTTT	CASSRESNQPQHF
TRBV6-5	.	.	TRBJ1-2	TGTGCCAGCAGTTACTCGAACGGATTTGGCTACACCTTC	CASSYSNGFGYTF
TRBV6-1	.	.	TRBJ1-1	TGTGCCAGCAGTGCATCCACTGGACAGCCTGAAGCTTTCTTT	CASSASTGQPEAFF
TRBV6-1	.	.	TRBJ2-7	TGTGCCAGCAGTCCCGGAGAGTTCTACGAGCAGTACTTC	CASSPGEFYEQYF
TRBV27	.	TRBD1	TRBJ2-7	TGTGCCAGCAGTTCTCAGGACAGGGGATACGAGCAGTACTTC	CASSSQDRGYEQYF
TRBV5-1	.	.	TRBJ1-5	TGCGCCAGCAGCTTGGATGGGGGGGATCAGCCCCAGCATTTT	CASSLDGGDQPQHF
TRBV7-9	many	.	TRBJ1-2	TGTGCCAGCAGCTTAGTAGGGCAGGGGAGTGGCTACACCTTC	CASSLVGQGSGYTF
TRBV20-1	few	TRBD2	TRBJ2-7	TGCAGTGCTAGTTCGACGGGGGGGGAATACGAGCAGTACTTC	CSASSTGGEYEQYF
TRBV27	few	.	TRBJ2-7	TGTGCCAGCAGCCAGAGGTCTGAGCAGTACTTC	CASSQRSEQYF
TRBV7-3	many	.	TRBJ2-2	TGTGCCAGCAGCTTAGGAGGGGGCACCGGGGAGCTGTTTTTT	CASSLGGGTGELFF
TRBV5-1	few	.	TRBJ1-2	TGCGCCAGCAGCTTGGAAGTTTCAGTCTATGGCTACACCTTC	CASSLEVSVYGYTF
TRBV5-1	many	.	TRBJ2-7	TGCGCCAGCAGCTCTCCCAGGACTGGAAGCTCCTACGAGCAGTACTTC	CASSSPRTGSSYEQYF
TRBV11-2	many	.	TRBJ1-1	TGTGCCAGCAGCTTAGGAAGGGCGAAAACGGCTTTCTTT	CASSLGRAKTAFF
TRBV20-1	.	TRBD1	TRBJ2-2	TGCAGTGCCTGGGACAGGGTGAACACCGGGGAGCTGTTTTTT	CSAWDRVNTGELFF
TRBV27	many	TRBD1	TRBJ2-3	TGTGCCAGCACCAGACAGGGAACAGATACGCAGTATTTT	CASTRQGTDTQYF